These 28 T cell receptor beta chains were all obtained from the same sample, sequenced in a study of T cell responses to AZD1222 COVID-19 vaccine. Measured with immunoSEQ multiplex PCR; TCRdb has only the in-frame clones, and not every one. The repertoire has 90,000 to 150,000 clones, 75% to 95% of them found once; the top ten carry 4% to 4.5%. The source was peripheral blood, collected 28 days after the second dose of the MenACWY control vaccine. These receptors were taken from an adult who received the MenACWY meningococcal vaccine as a control.

The chain carries TRBV18 and TRBJ2-3; 7 bases align to TRBD1. In germline, CDR1 is KGHSH, CDR2 LQKENI. The CDR3 has 15 residues. The V and J ends lost 3 bases and 0 bases, in that order; junction bases with no gene match: 3. Written as DNA, the CDR3 is TGTGCCAGCTCACCGACAGGGTTTAGCACAGATACGCAGTATTTT. Translation gives CASSPTGFSTDTQYF.

The V and J genes are TRBV28 and TRBJ2-7; either TRBD1 or TRBD2 may supply D (5 bases each). The CDR3 runs to 12 residues. Germline CDR1 and CDR2: MDHEN and SYDVKM. The V end lost 5 bases, the J end lost 2 bases, and 7 bases lay between the germline ends. CDR3 amino acids: CASSRDPYEQYF. The CDR3 DNA reads as TGTGCCAGCAGTCGGGACCCCTACGAGCAGTACTTC.

CDR3 nucleotides: TGTGCCAGCAGTGACGAGCGGGGGGCGCCTGATACGCAGTATTTT. The encoded protein is CASSDERGAPDTQYF. The chain combines TRBV6-4 with TRBJ2-3; 9 bases are shared with TRBD2. The CDR3 is made up of 15 amino acids. J was trimmed by 6 bases and V by 2 bases; bases with no gene match: 6. Germline loops: CDR1 MRHNA, CDR2 SNTAGT.

The chain links TRBV7-6 to TRBJ2-1; D is unclear. CDR1 is SGHVS, CDR2 FNYEAQ, per germline. V was trimmed by 5 bases and J by 0 bases, leaving 14 bases between them. The CDR3 runs 16 residues. DNA for the CDR3: TGTGCCAGCAGCCACGGCGGACCCAGCTCCTACAATGAGCAGTTCTTC. This gives the protein CASSHGGPSSYNEQFF.

The chain is built from TRBV12-3 or TRBV12-4 and TRBJ2-1; D is unresolved. There are 13 residues in the CDR3. The V end was cut by 9 bases, the J end by 2 bases, with 11 bases between. Written as DNA, the CDR3 is TGTGCCAGTAGGACCCAGACCTACAATGAGCAGTTCTTC. Protein: CASRTQTYNEQFF.

The J gene is TRBJ2-7, the V gene TRBV6-6, with D unclear. Germline V gene lookup returns CDR1 MNHNY and CDR2 SVGAGI (reference sequence). The CDR3 consists of 12 residues. V lost 2 bases and J 1 base, leaving 3 bases between the germline ends. In DNA, the CDR3 is TGTGCCAGCAGTTACAGATCCTACGAGCAGTACTTC. Translating gives CASSYRSYEQYF.

The chain is built from TRBV19 and TRBJ2-2, with 10 bases lining up with TRBD1. CDR3 size: 15 residues. With V trimmed by 3 bases and J by 5 bases, 3 bases remained unmatched. Germline V gives CDR1 LNHDA, CDR2 SQIVND (reference sequence). CDR3 bases: TGTGCCAGTAGTATGGGGACAGGGGTGACCGGGGAGCTGTTTTTT. It yields the protein CASSMGTGVTGELFF.

V is TRBV21-1 and J is TRBJ1-6; the table's D call of TRBD1 was not tested on the DNA. TRBV21-1 is a documented pseudogene. The CDR3 has 19 residues. In nucleotides, the CDR3 is TGTGCCAGCAGCAAAGAAAGCGACAGTTTCAGCTCCTATAATTCACCCCTCCACTTT. Translation gives CASSKESDSFSSYNSPLHF.

This clone appeared a single time. The CDR3 nucleotides read TGTGCCTGGAGTGCCGGGTTTAGGAATGAGCAGTTCTTC. Residues: CAWSAGFRNEQFF. V usage is TRBV30 and J usage is TRBJ2-1; D is unresolved. The CDR3 spans 13 residues. Germline V CDR1 and CDR2: GTSNPN, SVGIG (reference sequence). Between the trimmed V and J ends, which lost 1 base and 7 bases, there was a span of 11 bases.

The gene calls are TRBV11-2 and TRBJ1-2; TRBD1 is a possible D gene (5 bases). CDR1 is SGHAT and CDR2 is FQNNGV in the germline V gene. Trimming took 6 bases from V and 3 from J, leaving 14 bases between them. CDR3 length equals 14 residues. This CDR3 is CASRRLGTDYGYTF. The CDR3 bases are TGTGCCAGCAGGAGATTAGGGACGGACTATGGCTACACCTTC.

J is TRBJ2-2 and V is TRBV6-4, with D possibly TRBD2 on 5 matching bases. Per germline, CDR1 MRHNA and CDR2 SNTAGT. This CDR3 is built from 14 residues. V dropped 2 bases and J dropped 11 bases, with 15 bases sitting between them. The CDR3 here is CASSDELGVGELFF. DNA of the CDR3: TGTGCCAGCAGTGACGAATTGGGAGTGGGTGAGCTGTTTTTT.

This chain uses TRBV7-8 with TRBJ2-5; 7 bases map to TRBD1. The V gene end was trimmed by 5 bases and the J gene end by 5 bases; junction bases not matched to a gene: 17. The CDR3 loop spans 17 amino acids. Germline CDR1 is SGHVS and CDR2 is FQNEAQ. DNA of the CDR3: TGTGCCAGCAGCAAGGGGGCTTTAGCCATGTTGGGGGAGACCCAGTACTTC. As protein: CASSKGALAMLGETQYF.

The V call is TRBV4-1, the J call TRBJ2-3, with 7 positions matching TRBD2. The CDR3 consists of 18 residues. Germline assignment: CDR1 MGHRA and CDR2 YSYEKL. V shed 5 bases and J 0 bases; nucleotides not matched to a gene: 14. CDR3 DNA sequence: TGCGCCAGCAGCAGAAGCGGGGTTCCCAAATCTAGCACAGATACGCAGTATTTT. It translates to CASSRSGVPKSSTDTQYF.

The genes are TRBV6-5 and TRBJ1-2; weak D call: TRBD1 (6 bases). The CDR3 is 13 amino acids. V lost 2 bases, J lost 6 bases, and 10 bases lay in between. The germline CDR1 and CDR2 sequences are MNHEY and SVGAGI. CDR3 sequence reads: CASSYEGGHGYTF. CDR3 sequence (DNA): TGTGCCAGCAGTTACGAGGGGGGCCATGGCTACACCTTC.

The chain has TRBV29-1 and TRBJ2-3, with a tentative D call TRBD2 (6 bases). V dropped 6 bases and J dropped 4 bases, with 14 bases sitting between them. Germline values: CDR1 SQVTM, CDR2 ANQGSEA. The CDR3 has 13 amino acids. The chain's CDR3 is CSVGGGEADTQYF. The CDR3 DNA reads as TGCAGCGTGGGAGGAGGGGAAGCAGATACGCAGTATTTT.

The rearrangement joins TRBV29-1 to TRBJ2-7; D may be TRBD2 (7 bases). The CDR3 runs to 15 residues. V shed 4 bases and J shed 0 bases, with 16 bases lying between them. Germline lookup yields CDR1 SQVTM and CDR2 ANQGSEA. CDR3 bases: TGCAGCGTTGTGGGGGAGGGCAGGGGCTCCTACGAGCAGTACTTC. This gives the protein CSVVGEGRGSYEQYF.

The V call is TRBV5-6, the J call TRBJ1-1; D not resolved. V was clipped by 1 base and J by 7 bases, with 5 bases between them. CDR1 and CDR2 (germline): SGHDT, YYEEEE. This CDR3 region has 11 residues. Here the CDR3 DNA reads TGTGCCAGCAGCTTGTCAGATGAAGCTTTCTTT. Its translation is CASSLSDEAFF.

The V and J genes are TRBV28 and TRBJ1-2; no firm D call. CDR1 is MDHEN, CDR2 SYDVKM, per germline. Trimming pared 4 bases from V and 6 bases from J, leaving 12 bases between. The CDR3 runs 13 residues. The CDR3 DNA follows: TGTGCCAGCAGTTCTTCCAACAACCATGGCTACACCTTC. Translation: CASSSSNNHGYTF.

The chain uses TRBV7-2 and TRBJ1-4; 8 bases map to TRBD1. Looked up from germline, CDR1 is SGHTA and CDR2 is FQGNSA. V was clipped by 5 bases and J by 3 bases; unmatched bases: 5. The CDR3 has 15 amino acids. The CDR3 region is CASSDRGSANEKLFF. The CDR3 region has the DNA TGTGCCAGCAGCGACAGGGGTTCTGCTAATGAAAAACTGTTTTTT. The complete variable domain, with remaining parts taken from reference TRBV7-2 and TRBJ1-4, reads GAGVSQSPSNKVTEKGKDVELRCDPISGHTALYWYRQSLGQGLEFLIYFQGNSAPDKSGLPSDRFSAERTGGSVSTLTIQRTQQEDSAVYLCASSDRGSANEKLFFGSGTQLSVL.

This clone occurred a few times. The DNA of the CDR3 is TGTGCCAGCAGCTTATTGCCAGGGAACTACGAGCAGTACTTC. It is translated as CASSLLPGNYEQYF. This chain connects TRBV7-9 to TRBJ2-7; perhaps TRBD1 as D (5 bases). Germline assignment: CDR1 SEHNR and CDR2 FQNEAQ (reference sequence). The V end lost 2 bases, the J end lost 3 bases, and 11 bases lay between the germline ends. This CDR3 has 14 amino acids.

This clone occurred once. This chain uses TRBV15 with TRBJ1-5; D might be TRBD1 (5 bases). The V gene lost 5 bases and the J gene lost 4 bases, with 9 bases spanning the gap. Germline V CDR1 and CDR2: LNHNV, YYDKDF (reference sequence). The CDR3 loop spans 13 amino acids. This chain's CDR3 is CATSEGRNQPQHF. The CDR3 DNA reads as TGTGCCACCAGCGAGGGGAGGAATCAGCCCCAGCATTTT.

This chain uses TRBV25-1 with TRBJ2-7, with 7 positions matching TRBD1. The CDR3 length is 13 residues. V was clipped by 8 bases and J by 2 bases; unmatched bases: 6. Per the germline V gene, CDR1 is MGHDK and CDR2 is SYGVNS. This chain's CDR3 is CASAGTEAYEQYF. The DNA of the CDR3 is TGTGCCAGCGCCGGGACAGAAGCCTACGAGCAGTACTTC.

CDR3 in amino acids: CASSLVSSGSTDTQYF. In DNA form, the CDR3 reads TGTGCCAGCAGCTTAGTAAGTTCAGGGAGTACCGATACGCAGTATTTT. The chain employs TRBV7-2 and TRBJ2-3; the D call may be TRBD1 or TRBD2 (5 bases each). CDR3 length: 16 amino acids. V shed 1 base and J shed 6 bases, with 17 bases lying between them. Per the germline V gene, CDR1 is SGHTA and CDR2 is FQGNSA. The full variable domain, in which reference TRBV7-2 and TRBJ2-3 provide the parts outside the CDR3, is GAGVSQSPSNKVTEKGKDVELRCDPISGHTALYWYRQSLGQGLEFLIYFQGNSAPDKSGLPSDRFSAERTGGSVSTLTIQRTQQEDSAVYLCASSLVSSGSTDTQYFGPGTRLTVL.

J is TRBJ2-7 and V is TRBV19; no clear D gene. V dropped 5 bases and J dropped 2 bases, with 13 bases sitting between them. Germline CDR1 LNHDA, CDR2 SQIVND (reference sequence). The CDR3 spans 14 residues. The CDR3 reads CASSYDGSAYEQYF. The CDR3 nucleotides read TGTGCCAGTAGTTACGACGGATCCGCCTACGAGCAGTACTTC.

This chain links TRBV2 with TRBJ2-1; tentatively, D is TRBD1 (6 bases). Germline CDR1 and CDR2: SNHLY and FYNNEI. The CDR3 is made up of 14 amino acids. Trimming stripped 6 bases from V and 4 bases from J, with 13 bases between. This chain's CDR3 is CASRVRQEYNEQFF. In nucleotides, the CDR3 is TGTGCCAGCAGAGTGCGACAGGAGTACAATGAGCAGTTCTTC.

V usage is TRBV12-3 or TRBV12-4 and J usage is TRBJ2-5, with 7 bases identical to TRBD1. This CDR3 has 13 amino acids. The trim removed 2 bases at V and 4 bases at J, leaving 1 base unmatched. CDR3 sequence: CASSLRGRETQYF. CDR3 bases: TGTGCCAGCAGTTTAAGGGGGCGAGAGACCCAGTACTTC.

The chain carries TRBV6-5 and TRBJ1-4, with D maybe TRBD1 (5 bases). Trimming removed 4 bases at V and 3 bases at J, with 9 bases between. Germline-derived CDR1 and CDR2 are MNHEY and SVGAGI. CDR3 length: 14 amino acids. The CDR3 sequence is CASSFRASNEKLFF. The CDR3 nucleotides are TGTGCCAGCAGTTTCAGGGCGTCTAATGAAAAACTGTTTTTT.

This clone was seen more than once but under ten times. This sequence joins TRBV5-4 and TRBJ2-3, with 8 bases matching TRBD1. Germline values: CDR1 SGHNT, CDR2 YYREEE (reference sequence). V gave up 4 bases and J gave up 2 bases; unmatched junction bases: 3. The CDR3 length is 14 residues. The CDR3 region has the DNA TGTGCCAGCAGCCGGGACAGGCTCACAGATACGCAGTATTTT. It is translated as CASSRDRLTDTQYF.